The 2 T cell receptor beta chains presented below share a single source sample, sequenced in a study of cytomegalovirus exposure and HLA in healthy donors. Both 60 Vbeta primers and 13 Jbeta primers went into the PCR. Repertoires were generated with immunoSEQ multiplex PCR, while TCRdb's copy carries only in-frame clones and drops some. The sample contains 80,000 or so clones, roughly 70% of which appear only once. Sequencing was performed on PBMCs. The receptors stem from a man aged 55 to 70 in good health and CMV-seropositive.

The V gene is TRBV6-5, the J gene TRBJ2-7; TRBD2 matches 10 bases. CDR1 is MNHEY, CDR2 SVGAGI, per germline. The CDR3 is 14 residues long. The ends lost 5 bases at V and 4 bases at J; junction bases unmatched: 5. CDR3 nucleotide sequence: TGTGCCAGCAGTCCTAGCGGGAGTTTATACGAGCAGTACTTC. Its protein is CASSPSGSLYEQYF.

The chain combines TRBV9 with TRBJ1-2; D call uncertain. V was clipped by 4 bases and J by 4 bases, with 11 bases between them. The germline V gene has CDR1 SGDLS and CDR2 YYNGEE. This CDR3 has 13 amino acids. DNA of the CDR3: TGTGCCAGCAGCCCCTACGCAGGCTATGGCTACACCTTC. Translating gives CASSPYAGYGYTF.